The entry below describes one T cell receptor beta chain. What it binds is not known. The sample belongs to a study of cytomegalovirus exposure and HLA in healthy donors. Study-level information: Genotyping of 300 to 450 donors showed that about 84% belonged to the Caucasian-associated ancestry cluster. The study, taken as a whole, reports: Rare sequences made up most TCRs, while some public TCRs were found in many donors. Presence/absence analyses took donor sequencing depth as roughly uniform.

This CDR3 has 14 residues. The V and J ends lost 4 bases and 8 bases, in that order; junction bases with no gene match: 9. Germline loops: CDR1 SGHRS, CDR2 YFSETQ. Despite likely unrecorded immune exposures, the donors were nominally healthy at the time of sampling. It was with 60 Vbeta and 13 Jbeta primers that the PCR ran. Measured with immunoSEQ multiplex PCR; TCRdb has only the in-frame clones, and not every one. The sample has about 200,000 clones, 65% to 90% seen once. Sequencing was performed on PBMCs. This TCR was sampled from a woman aged 25 to 39 in good health and CMV-seronegative. This sequence joins TRBV5-1 and TRBJ2-1; 7 bases align to TRBD2. In DNA, the CDR3 is TGCGCCAGCAGCCGTCAGGGTCGGGGGGATGAGCAGTTCTTC. Translating gives CASSRQGRGDEQFF. Looking up the rest from reference TRBV5-1 and TRBJ2-1 gives the full variable domain: KAGVTQTPRYLIKTRGQQVTLSCSPISGHRSVSWYQQTPGQGLQFLFEYFSETQRNKGNFPGRFSGRQFSNSRSEMNVSTLELGDSALYLCASSRQGRGDEQFFGPGTRLTVL.